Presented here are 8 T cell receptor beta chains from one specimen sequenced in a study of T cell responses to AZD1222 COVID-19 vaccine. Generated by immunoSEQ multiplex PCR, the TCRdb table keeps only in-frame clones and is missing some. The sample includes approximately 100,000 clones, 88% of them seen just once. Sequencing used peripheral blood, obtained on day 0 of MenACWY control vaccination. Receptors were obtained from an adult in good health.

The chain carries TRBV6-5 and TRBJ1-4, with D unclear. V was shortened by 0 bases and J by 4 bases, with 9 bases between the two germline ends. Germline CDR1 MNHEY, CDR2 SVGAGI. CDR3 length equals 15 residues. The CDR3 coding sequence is TGTGCCAGCAGTTACTCGACCGGGAATAATGAAAAACTGTTTTTT. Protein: CASSYSTGNNEKLFF.

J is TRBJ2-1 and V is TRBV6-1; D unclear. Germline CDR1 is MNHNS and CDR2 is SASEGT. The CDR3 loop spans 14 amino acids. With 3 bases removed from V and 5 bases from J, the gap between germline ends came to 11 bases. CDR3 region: CASSDWSLHNEQFF. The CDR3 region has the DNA TGTGCCAGCAGTGATTGGTCCCTACACAATGAGCAGTTCTTC.

The CDR3 DNA follows: TGTGCCAGCAGGGGACGTTGGGGCACTGAAGCTTTCTTT. It translates to CASRGRWGTEAFF. The gene calls are TRBV6-5 and TRBJ1-1, with D maybe TRBD1 (5 bases). Germline V gene lookup returns CDR1 MNHEY and CDR2 SVGAGI. The germline V and J ends were trimmed by 6 bases and 4 bases, with 12 bases remaining between them. There are 13 residues in the CDR3.

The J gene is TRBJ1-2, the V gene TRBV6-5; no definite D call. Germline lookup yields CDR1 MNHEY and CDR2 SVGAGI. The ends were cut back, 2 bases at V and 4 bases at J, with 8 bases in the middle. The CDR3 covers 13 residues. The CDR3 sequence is CASSYGGSYGYTF. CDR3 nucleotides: TGTGCCAGCAGTTACGGAGGTAGCTATGGCTACACCTTC.

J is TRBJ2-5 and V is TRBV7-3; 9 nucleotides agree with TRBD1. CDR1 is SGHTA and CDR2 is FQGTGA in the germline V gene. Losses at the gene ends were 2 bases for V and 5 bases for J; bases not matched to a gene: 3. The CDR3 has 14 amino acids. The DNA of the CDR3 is TGTGCCAGCAGCTTACCTGGACAGGGGGAGACCCAGTACTTC. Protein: CASSLPGQGETQYF.

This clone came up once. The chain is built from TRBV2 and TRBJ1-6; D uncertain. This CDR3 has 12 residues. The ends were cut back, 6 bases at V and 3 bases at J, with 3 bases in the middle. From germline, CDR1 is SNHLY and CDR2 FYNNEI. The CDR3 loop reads CASRVYNSPLHF. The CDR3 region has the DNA TGTGCCAGCAGGGTCTATAATTCACCCCTCCACTTT.

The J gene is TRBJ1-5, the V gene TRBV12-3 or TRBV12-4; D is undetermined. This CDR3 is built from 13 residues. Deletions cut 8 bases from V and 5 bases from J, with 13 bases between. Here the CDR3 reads CASQRGGYQPQHF. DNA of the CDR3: TGTGCCAGCCAACGCGGCGGGTATCAGCCCCAGCATTTT.

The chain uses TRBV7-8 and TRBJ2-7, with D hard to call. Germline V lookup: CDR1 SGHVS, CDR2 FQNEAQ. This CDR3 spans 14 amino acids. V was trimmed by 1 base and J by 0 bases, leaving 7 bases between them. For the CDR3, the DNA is TGTGCCAGCAGCTTAGATGTGGTCTCCTACGAGCAGTACTTC. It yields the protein CASSLDVVSYEQYF.